These 9 T cell receptor beta chains came from one sample sequenced in a study of T cell responses to AZD1222 COVID-19 vaccine (dated by TCRdb to the early 2020s). Reading the label with the study, this specimen's time point is: about 28 days (+/-7) after the second vaccine dose. Library method: the immunoSEQ multiplex PCR assay. The immuneACCESS repertoire file appears here via TCRdb, limited to in-frame rearrangements. These files lack a portion of the clones; in checked studies, under half of the deficit traces to unresolved V genes, and the cause of the others is not known. Counted in this sample were 110,000 or so clones; approximately 90% of them appeared once. The ten largest clones take up about 7.4% of the sample. Sequencing used peripheral blood, obtained 28 days after the second AZD1222 dose. Receptors originate from an adult who received the AZD1222 COVID-19 vaccine.

The chain is built from TRBV3-1 (or the pseudogene TRBV3-2) and TRBJ1-1, with 8 bases lining up with TRBD1. Germline V gene data show CDR1 as LGHDT and CDR2 as YNNKEL (reference sequence). Trimming removed 5 bases from V and 1 base from J; junction bases left unmatched: 3. The CDR3 runs to 14 residues. CDR3 region: CASSTGQENTEAFF. The CDR3 nucleotides are TGTGCCAGCAGCACGGGACAGGAGAACACTGAAGCTTTCTTT.

The V and J genes are TRBV2 and TRBJ2-5; 11 nucleotides match TRBD2. In germline, CDR1 is SNHLY, CDR2 FYNNEI. The trim removed 4 bases at V and 7 bases at J, leaving 11 bases unmatched. The CDR3 totals 16 residues. CDR3 amino acids: CASSGSGGTSGPTQYF. CDR3 in DNA: TGTGCCAGCAGTGGATCCGGGGGGACTAGCGGACCGACCCAGTACTTC.

The rearrangement links TRBV6-1 to TRBJ1-2, with a weak D call TRBD1 (5 bases). The V gene lost 2 bases and the J gene lost 2 bases, with 6 bases spanning the gap. Germline-derived CDR1 and CDR2 are MNHNS and SASEGT. This CDR3 comprises 13 residues. CDR3 bases: TGTGCCAGCAGTGAATGGGGGAACTATGGCTACACCTTC. This codes for CASSEWGNYGYTF.

The chain links TRBV7-2 to TRBJ2-3; 8 bases align to TRBD2. J was trimmed by 6 bases and V by 5 bases; bases with no gene match: 1. Germline lookup yields CDR1 SGHTA and CDR2 FQGNSA. The CDR3 is 12 amino acids. The CDR3 coding sequence is TGTGCCAGCAGCAAGCGGGGGGATACGCAGTATTTT. Translated: CASSKRGDTQYF.

This clone occurred once. CDR3 sequence (DNA): TGTGCCAGCAGCTCCGGGACTCCAGGAGCAGGAAACACCATATATTTT. Encoded protein: CASSSGTPGAGNTIYF. This chain joins TRBV11-3 and TRBJ1-3; TRBD1 is a possible D gene (5 bases). The germline V gene has CDR1 SGHNT and CDR2 YENEEA. V lost 4 bases, J lost 4 bases, and 17 bases lay in between. The CDR3 totals 16 residues.

CDR3 in amino acids: CATSILLDITDTQYF. CDR3 nucleotide sequence: TGTGCCACCAGTATATTACTAGATATCACAGATACGCAGTATTTT. The chain carries TRBV15 and TRBJ2-3; D possibly corresponds to TRBD2 (5 bases). Per the germline V gene, CDR1 is LNHNV and CDR2 is YYDKDF (reference sequence). The length of the CDR3 is 15 residues. V shed 6 bases and J shed 2 bases, with 15 bases lying between them.

The rearrangement joins TRBV5-5 to TRBJ1-3, with D unresolved. This CDR3 is 15 amino acids long. The germline V gene encodes CDR1 SGHKS and CDR2 YYEKEE (reference sequence). With 4 bases removed from V and 4 bases from J, the gap between germline ends came to 15 bases. CDR3 nucleotide sequence: TGTGCCAGCAGCCCACTAACATTGGAAGGAAACACCATATATTTT. Protein: CASSPLTLEGNTIYF.

This clone was seen only once. J is TRBJ2-7 and V is TRBV5-1, with 11 bases that match TRBD2. V lost 2 bases and J lost 3; bases outside the gene matches: 4. The V gene's germline CDR1 is SGHRS and CDR2 YFSETQ. The CDR3 loop spans 15 amino acids. CDR3 sequence: CASSFRLAGLYEQYF. In nucleotides, the CDR3 is TGCGCCAGCAGCTTCCGACTAGCGGGGCTCTACGAGCAGTACTTC.

The V call is TRBV5-6, the J call TRBJ2-7, with D possibly matching TRBD1 (6 bases). The V gene's germline CDR1 is SGHDT and CDR2 YYEEEE. Trimming took off 2 bases at V and 4 bases at J, with 10 bases between the two ends. The CDR3 length is 13 residues. This chain's CDR3 is CASSFTGPYEQYF. In DNA form, the CDR3 reads TGTGCCAGCAGCTTCACAGGGCCTTACGAGCAGTACTTC.